The clone carrying this TCR beta chain was seen more than once but under ten times. Localized lung adenocarcinoma, a non-small cell lung cancer, affected the donors. The entry originates in a study of CD4 and CD8 cells across lung adenocarcinoma regions. In TCRdb, the PCR reads were re-called with MiXCR into one record per CDR3 protein. Here the sample spans about 12,000 distinct CDR3 sequences, less than 55% being singletons. Trimming took off 0 bases at V and 11 bases at J, with 16 bases between the two ends. Per germline, CDR1 MNHEY and CDR2 SVGAGI. The CDR3 is 15 amino acids. V and J are TRBV6-5 and TRBJ1-4, with D uncertain. This clonotype was sampled from a male donor with lung adenocarcinoma. The CD4 and CD8 labels of this study may be unreliable. Sequenced: CD8+ T cells from the margin of a lung tumor. The CDR3 reads CASSYSFTTGEKLFF. DNA for the CDR3: TGTGCCAGCAGTTACTCCTTTACCACCGGCGAGAAACTGTTTTTT.